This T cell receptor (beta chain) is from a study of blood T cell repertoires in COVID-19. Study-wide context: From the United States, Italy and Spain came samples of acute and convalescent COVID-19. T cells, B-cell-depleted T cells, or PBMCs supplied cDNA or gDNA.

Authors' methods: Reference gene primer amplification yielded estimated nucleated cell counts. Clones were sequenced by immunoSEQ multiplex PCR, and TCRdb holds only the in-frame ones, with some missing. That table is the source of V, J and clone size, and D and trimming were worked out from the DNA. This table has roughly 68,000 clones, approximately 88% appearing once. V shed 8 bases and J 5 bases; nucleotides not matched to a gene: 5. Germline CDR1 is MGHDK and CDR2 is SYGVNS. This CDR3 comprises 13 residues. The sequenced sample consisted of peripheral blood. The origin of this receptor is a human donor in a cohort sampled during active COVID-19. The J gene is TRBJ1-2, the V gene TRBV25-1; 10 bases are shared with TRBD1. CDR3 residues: CASSRQGAYGYTF. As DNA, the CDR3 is TGTGCCAGCTCGCGACAGGGGGCATATGGCTACACCTTC.